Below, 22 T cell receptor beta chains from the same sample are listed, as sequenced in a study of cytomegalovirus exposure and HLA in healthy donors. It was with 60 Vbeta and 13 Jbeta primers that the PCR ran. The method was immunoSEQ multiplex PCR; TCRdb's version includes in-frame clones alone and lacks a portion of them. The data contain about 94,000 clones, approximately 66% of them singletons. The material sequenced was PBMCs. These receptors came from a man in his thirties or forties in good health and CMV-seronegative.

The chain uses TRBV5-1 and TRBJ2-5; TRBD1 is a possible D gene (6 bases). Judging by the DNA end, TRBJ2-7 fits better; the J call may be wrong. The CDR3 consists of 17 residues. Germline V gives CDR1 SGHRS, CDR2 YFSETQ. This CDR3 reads CASSLAPAGDSSYEQYF. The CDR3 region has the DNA TGCGCCAGCAGCTTGGCCCCGGCAGGGGATAGTAGCTACGAGCAGTACTTC.

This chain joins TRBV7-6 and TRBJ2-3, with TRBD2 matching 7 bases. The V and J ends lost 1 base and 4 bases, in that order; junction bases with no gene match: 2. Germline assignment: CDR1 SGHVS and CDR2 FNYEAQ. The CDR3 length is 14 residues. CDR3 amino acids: CASSLGLAADTQYF. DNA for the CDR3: TGTGCCAGCAGCTTAGGACTAGCCGCAGATACGCAGTATTTT.

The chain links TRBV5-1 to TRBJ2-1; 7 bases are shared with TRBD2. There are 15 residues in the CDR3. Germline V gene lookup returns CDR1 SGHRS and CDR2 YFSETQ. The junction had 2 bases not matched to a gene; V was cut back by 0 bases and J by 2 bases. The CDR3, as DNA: TGCGCCAGCAGCTTGGGCGGGGGAACCTACAATGAGCAGTTCTTC. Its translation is CASSLGGGTYNEQFF.

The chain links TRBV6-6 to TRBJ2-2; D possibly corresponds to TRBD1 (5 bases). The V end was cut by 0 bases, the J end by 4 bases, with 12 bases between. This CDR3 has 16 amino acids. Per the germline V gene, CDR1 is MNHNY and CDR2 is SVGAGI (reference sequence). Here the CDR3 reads CASSYSWGMGTGELFF. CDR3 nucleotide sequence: TGTGCCAGCAGTTACTCCTGGGGCATGGGCACCGGGGAGCTGTTTTTT.

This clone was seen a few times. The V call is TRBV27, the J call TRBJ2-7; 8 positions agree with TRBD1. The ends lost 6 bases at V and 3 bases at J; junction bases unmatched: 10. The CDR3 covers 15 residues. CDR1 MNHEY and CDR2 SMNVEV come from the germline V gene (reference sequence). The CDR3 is CASRSNQGAFYEQYF. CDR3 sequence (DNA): TGTGCCAGCAGAAGTAATCAGGGGGCTTTCTACGAGCAGTACTTC.

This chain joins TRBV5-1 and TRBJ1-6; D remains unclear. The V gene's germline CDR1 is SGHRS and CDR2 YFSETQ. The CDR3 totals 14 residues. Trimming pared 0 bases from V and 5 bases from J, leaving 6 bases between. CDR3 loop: CASSLAQDNSPLHF. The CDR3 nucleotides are TGCGCCAGCAGCTTGGCCCAGGATAATTCACCCCTCCACTTT.

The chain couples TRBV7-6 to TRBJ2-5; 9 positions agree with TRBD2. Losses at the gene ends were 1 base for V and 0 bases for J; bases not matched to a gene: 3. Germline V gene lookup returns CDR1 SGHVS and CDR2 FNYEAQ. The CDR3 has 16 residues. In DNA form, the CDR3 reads TGTGCCAGCAGCTTAGAGGCTAGCGGGAACCAAGAGACCCAGTACTTC. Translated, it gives CASSLEASGNQETQYF.

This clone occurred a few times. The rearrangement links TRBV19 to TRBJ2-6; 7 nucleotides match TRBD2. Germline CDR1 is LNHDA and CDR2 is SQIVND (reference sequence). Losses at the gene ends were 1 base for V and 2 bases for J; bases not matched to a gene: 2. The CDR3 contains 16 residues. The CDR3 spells CASSIAGGAGANVLTF. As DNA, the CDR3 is TGTGCCAGTAGTATAGCGGGAGGAGCTGGGGCCAACGTCCTGACTTTC. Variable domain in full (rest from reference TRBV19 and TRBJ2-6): DGGITQSPKYLFRKEGQNVTLSCEQNLNHDAMYWYRQDPGQGLRLIYYSQIVNDFQKGDIAEGYSVSREKKESFPLTVTSAQKNPTAFYLCASSIAGGAGANVLTFGAGSRLTVL.

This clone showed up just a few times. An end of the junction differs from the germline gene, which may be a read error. The CDR3 protein is CASRSGQVNTEAFF. The CDR3 DNA follows: TGTGCCAGCAGATCTGGACAGGTGAATACTGAAGCTTTCTTT. The V gene is TRBV28, the J gene TRBJ1-1; TRBD1 matches 7 bases. CDR1 is MDHEN, CDR2 SYDVKM, per germline. This CDR3 contains 14 residues.

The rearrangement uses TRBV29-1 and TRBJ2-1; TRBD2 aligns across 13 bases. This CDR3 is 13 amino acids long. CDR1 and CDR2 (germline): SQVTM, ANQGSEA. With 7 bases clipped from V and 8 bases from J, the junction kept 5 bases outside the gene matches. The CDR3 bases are TGCAGCGCACAACTAGCGGGGGGGTATGAGCAGTTCTTC. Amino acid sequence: CSAQLAGGYEQFF.

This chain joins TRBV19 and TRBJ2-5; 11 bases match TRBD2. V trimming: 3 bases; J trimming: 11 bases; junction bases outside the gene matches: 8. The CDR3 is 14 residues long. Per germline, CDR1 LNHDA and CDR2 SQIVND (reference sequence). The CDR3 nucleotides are TGTGCCAGTAGTATCCCGGGACTAGCGGAGGAGCAGTACTTC. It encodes CASSIPGLAEEQYF.

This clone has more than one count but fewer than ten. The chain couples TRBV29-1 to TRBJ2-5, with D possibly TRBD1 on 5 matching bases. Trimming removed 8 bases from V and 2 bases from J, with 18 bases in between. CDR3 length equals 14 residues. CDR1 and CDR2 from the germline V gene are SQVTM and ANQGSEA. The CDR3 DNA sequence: TGCAGCCAGGGCAGGGTCAATCCGCAAGAGACCCAGTACTTC. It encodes CSQGRVNPQETQYF.

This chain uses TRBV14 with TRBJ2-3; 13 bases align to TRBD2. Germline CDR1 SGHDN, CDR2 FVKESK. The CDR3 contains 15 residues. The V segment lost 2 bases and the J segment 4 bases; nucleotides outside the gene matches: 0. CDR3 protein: CASSQTSGGADTQYF. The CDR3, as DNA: TGTGCCAGCAGCCAAACTAGCGGGGGGGCAGATACGCAGTATTTT.

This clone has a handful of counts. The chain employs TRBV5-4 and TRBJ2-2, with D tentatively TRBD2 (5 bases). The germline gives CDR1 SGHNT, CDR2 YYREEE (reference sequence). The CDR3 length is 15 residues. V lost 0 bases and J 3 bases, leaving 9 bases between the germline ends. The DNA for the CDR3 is TGTGCCAGCAGCTTGGTTCGGGGTTACACCGGGGAGCTGTTTTTT. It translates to CASSLVRGYTGELFF.

CDR3 sequence: CASSLAGGTDTQYF. Here the CDR3 DNA reads TGTGCCAGCAGCTTAGCCGGGGGCACAGATACGCAGTATTTT. The V gene is TRBV7-2, the J gene TRBJ2-3, with a weak D call TRBD2 (5 bases). Trimming left V 0 bases short and J 1 base short, with 5 bases between. The CDR3 has 14 residues. Germline lookup yields CDR1 SGHTA and CDR2 FQGNSA.

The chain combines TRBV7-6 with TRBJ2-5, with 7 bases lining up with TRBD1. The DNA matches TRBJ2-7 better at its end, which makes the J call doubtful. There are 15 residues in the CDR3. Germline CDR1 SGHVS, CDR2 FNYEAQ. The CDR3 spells CASSLSLGQRYEQYF. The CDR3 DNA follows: TGTGCCAGCAGCTTGAGCCTGGGACAGCGCTACGAGCAGTACTTC.

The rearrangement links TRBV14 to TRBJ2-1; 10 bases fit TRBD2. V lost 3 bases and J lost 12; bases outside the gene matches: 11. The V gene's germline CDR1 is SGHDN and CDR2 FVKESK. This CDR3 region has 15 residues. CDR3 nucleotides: TGTGCCAGCAGCCACACTCCTAGCGGGAGATGGCGGCAGTTCTTC. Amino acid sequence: CASSHTPSGRWRQFF.

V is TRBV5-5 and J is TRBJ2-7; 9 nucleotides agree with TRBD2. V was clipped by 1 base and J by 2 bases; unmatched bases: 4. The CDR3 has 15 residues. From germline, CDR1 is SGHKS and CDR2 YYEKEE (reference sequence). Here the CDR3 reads CASSLRTSVPYEQYF. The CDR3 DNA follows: TGTGCCAGCAGCTTGAGGACTAGCGTTCCCTACGAGCAGTACTTC.

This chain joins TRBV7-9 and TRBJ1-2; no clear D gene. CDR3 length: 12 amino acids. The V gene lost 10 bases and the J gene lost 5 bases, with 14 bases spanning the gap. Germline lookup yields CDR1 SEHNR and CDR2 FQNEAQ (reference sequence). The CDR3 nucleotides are TGTGCCATCTTCGGCGGTCCGTATGGCTACACCTTC. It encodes CAIFGGPYGYTF.

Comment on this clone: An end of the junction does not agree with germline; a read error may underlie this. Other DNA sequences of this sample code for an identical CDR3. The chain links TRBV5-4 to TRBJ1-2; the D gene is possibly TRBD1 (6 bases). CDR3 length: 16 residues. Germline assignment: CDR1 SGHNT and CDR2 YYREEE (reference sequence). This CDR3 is CASSSGGAGANYGYTF. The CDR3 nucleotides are TGCGCCAGCAGCTCCGGGGGGGCAGGGGCTAACTATGGCTACACCTTC.

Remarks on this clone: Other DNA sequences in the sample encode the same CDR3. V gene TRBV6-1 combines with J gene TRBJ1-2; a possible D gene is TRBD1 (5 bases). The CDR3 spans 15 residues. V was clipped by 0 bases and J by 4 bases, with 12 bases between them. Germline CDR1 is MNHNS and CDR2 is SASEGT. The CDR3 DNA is TGTGCCAGCAGTGAAGCTTCGACGGGACTCTATGGCTACACCTTC. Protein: CASSEASTGLYGYTF.

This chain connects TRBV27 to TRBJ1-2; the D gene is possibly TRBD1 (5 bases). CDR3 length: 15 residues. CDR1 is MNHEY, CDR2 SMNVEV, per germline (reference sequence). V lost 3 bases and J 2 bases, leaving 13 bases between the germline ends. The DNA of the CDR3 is TGTGCCAGCAGTTTGGCAGGGAACCTAAACTATGGCTACACCTTC. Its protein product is CASSLAGNLNYGYTF.